This T cell receptor beta chain is drawn from a study of T cells after yellow fever vaccination (dated by TCRdb to the late 2010s). For the wider study: The SMART-Seq v4 Ultra Low Input RNA kit was used to prepare libraries from fractions with low cell numbers. Blood was collected at multiple timepoints before and after primary and secondary immunization, and bulk PBMC replicates and cell subsets were isolated. To follow T-cell clones before and after both primary and booster YFV17D yellow fever vaccination, bulk TCR alpha and beta repertoires underwent longitudinal sequencing. The cohort comprised two healthy male donors, one aged 18 to 29 and one aged 30 to 39 years.

The sample's treatment or condition, from its label and the paper: live attenuated yellow fever vaccine strain. Two biological replicates of bulk PBMCs were collected at each blood-draw timepoint. PBMCs were isolated from peripheral blood using a standard Ficoll-Paque protocol. TriZol was used to extract RNA from bulk PBMCs, CD4 and CD8 fractions, and dextramer-positive and dextramer-negative fractions. From the cysteine through the phenylalanine, the CDR3 covers 14 amino acids. The kept DNA is CDR3 alone, 42 bases in frame from the first base. Sequences SGDLS (CDR1) and YYNGEE (CDR2) are obtained from the germline V gene. What the study reported, not specific to this receptor: A small share of clonotypes was detected in both CD4 and CD8 compartments, with the overlap likely arising from convergent recombination. Because the study included only two donors, the extent to which the findings can be generalized is limited. Compared with the primary T-cell response, the secondary T-cell response was weaker but faster, peaking on day 5 rather than day 15. Because abundant contaminating clonotypes from the bulk population could be contained in FACS-sorted repertoires, computational filtering was required. Most clones expanded after primary vaccination were re-detected after the booster (almost 97% of CD4 and around 88% of CD8), suggesting broad memory maintenance.

TCR cDNA was synthesized by 5'RACE template switching, through which a universal primer site and unique molecular identifiers were introduced. Priming for cDNA synthesis came from both the TCR alpha and TCR beta constant segments. Library amplification used two PCR steps, and the second PCR step added sample barcodes and sequencing adapters. Sequencing of libraries was performed on Illumina HiSeq 2500 (2x100 bp) or NovaSeq (2x150 bp). In the source study's methods: Reads were demultiplexed and collapsed into UMI consensus sequences with MIGEC, and V(D)J alignment was performed with MiXCR. Vaccine-responding clonotypes were identified with edgeR using replicate PBMC samples, with FDR below 0.01 and a log2 fold change above 5 up to day 15 being required. Each bulk clonotype received a CD4 or CD8 identity based on whether the sequenced CD4 or CD8 repertoire contained that clonotype at higher abundance. Using fastp trimming at Q25 and MiXCR clonotype assembly, TCRdb reanalyzed the public sequencing data and kept in-frame beta chains. Entries that share a CDR3 protein sequence are merged under the most common genes and DNA. The V and J calls were not made by the authors but by TCRdb's processing. This sample gives about 500,000 distinct CDR3 sequences in total; approximately 16% of them show up just once. 17% of the sample goes to the ten largest clones.

For this clonotype: The antigen it recognizes is unknown. Relative to the germline gene, one junction end is altered; a read error may explain this.

The V and J segments used are TRBV9 and TRBJ2-3, with the identity of the D gene unclear. The source of this sequence is a young man who received the YFV17D yellow fever vaccine. This specimen consisted of PBMCs, obtained 5 days after the first yellow fever vaccination. The sequence in DNA is TGTGCCAGCAGCGTAGCCACACCCGCAGATGCGCAGTATTTT. This gives the protein CASSVATPADAQYF.